The rows below give T cell receptor beta chains drawn from one sample of a study of blood T cell repertoires in COVID-19. Profiled with immunoSEQ multiplex PCR; TCRdb holds only in-frame clones, not every one. Of under 300,000 clones in the sample, more than 75% were seen once. The sequenced sample was PBMCs or T cells enriched from blood (not recorded which). These receptors were taken from a woman in her forties with acute COVID-19. CDR3s include the opening cysteine and the closing phenylalanine or tryptophan. The D gene is left open where the match is weak. Clone size is stated in some rows and not others, as once, few, many or a class when expanded.

cdr3_length,d_call,j_call,v_call,clone_size,cdr3_aa,cdr3_nt
16,TRBD2,TRBJ2-5,TRBV2,.,CASSLGASGSGQTQYF,TGTGCCAGCAGCCTAGGGGCTAGCGGGAGTGGACAGACCCAGTACTTC
17,TRBD2,TRBJ2-2,TRBV2,.,CASSGGYLAGPGRELFF,TGTGCCAGCAGTGGGGGGTATCTAGCGGGCCCCGGTCGGGAGCTGTTTTTT
14,TRBD2,TRBJ2-1,TRBV2,once,CASRAGGPGNEQFF,TGTGCCAGCAGGGCGGGAGGGCCAGGAAATGAGCAGTTCTTC
15,.,TRBJ2-1,TRBV7-9,once,CASSPSWSSYNEQFF,TGTGCCAGCAGCCCCTCGTGGAGCTCCTACAATGAGCAGTTCTTC
16,TRBD1,TRBJ2-7,TRBV6-2/TRBV6-3,.,CASSFSRDRYFYEQYF,TGTGCCAGCAGTTTCTCACGGGACAGGTACTTCTACGAGCAGTACTTC
13,TRBD1,TRBJ1-4,TRBV7-9,.,CASSFDRGEKLFF,TGTGCCAGCAGCTTCGACAGGGGGGAAAAACTGTTTTTT
13,.,TRBJ1-5,TRBV7-8,.,CASSLISDQPQHF,TGTGCCAGCAGCTTAATATCAGATCAGCCCCAGCATTTT
14,.,TRBJ2-7,TRBV3-1/TRBV3-2,.,CASSQDYSSYEQYF,TGTGCCAGCAGCCAAGACTACAGCTCCTACGAGCAGTACTTC
15,TRBD1,TRBJ2-1,TRBV10-3,.,CAISRDRLMDNEQFF,TGTGCCATCAGTAGGGACAGGTTGATGGACAATGAGCAGTTCTTC
13,.,TRBJ1-4,TRBV12-3/TRBV12-4,.,CASSYDRGEKLFF,TGTGCCAGCAGTTATGATCGCGGGGAAAAACTGTTTTTT
16,TRBD2,TRBJ2-1,TRBV5-1,.,CASSLEGAGINNEQFF,TGCGCCAGCAGCTTGGAGGGAGCGGGGATAAACAATGAGCAGTTCTTC
14,TRBD1,TRBJ2-7,TRBV2,.,CASSVQGPVNEQYF,TGTGCCAGCAGTGTACAGGGGCCCGTTAACGAGCAGTACTTC
13,.,TRBJ2-7,TRBV29-1,.,CSVAGEASYEQYF,TGCAGCGTTGCTGGGGAGGCCTCCTACGAGCAGTACTTC
13,.,TRBJ1-2,TRBV5-1,.,CASSLSTGNGYTF,TGCGCCAGCAGCTTGTCGACAGGTAATGGCTACACCTTC
15,.,TRBJ2-2,TRBV19,.,CASRARSQGSGELFF,TGTGCCAGTAGGGCCAGGTCCCAGGGGTCCGGGGAGCTGTTTTTT
13,.,TRBJ1-5,TRBV7-9,.,CASSLGPQQPQHF,TGTGCCAGCAGCTTGGGGCCGCAACAGCCCCAGCATTTT
18,TRBD1,TRBJ2-3,TRBV13,once,CASSPTGGPQIGPDTQYF,TGTGCCAGCAGCCCAACAGGGGGCCCTCAGATCGGTCCAGATACGCAGTATTTT
16,TRBD1,TRBJ2-1,TRBV7-6,.,CASSSYRGKEYNEQFF,TGTGCCAGCAGCTCTTACAGGGGCAAGGAGTACAATGAGCAGTTCTTC
18,.,TRBJ2-3,TRBV19,.,CASSPGTGWGRSTDTQYF,TGTGCCAGTAGTCCCGGAACAGGTTGGGGCAGGAGCACAGATACGCAGTATTTT
15,.,TRBJ1-4,TRBV25-1,.,CASSAHRVGNQKLFF,TGTGCCAGCAGTGCGCACAGGGTGGGGAATCAAAAACTGTTTTTT
15,TRBD1,TRBJ2-2,TRBV7-2,.,CASSSKQGAAGELFF,TGTGCCAGCAGCTCGAAACAGGGGGCAGCTGGGGAGCTGTTTTTT
15,.,TRBJ2-3,TRBV11-3,.,CASTKAGYHTDTQYF,TGTGCCAGCACCAAAGCAGGCTACCACACAGATACGCAGTATTTT
15,.,TRBJ2-2,TRBV28,.,CASSATAPNTGELFF,TGTGCCAGCAGTGCGACAGCGCCCAACACCGGGGAGCTGTTTTTT
16,TRBD2,TRBJ2-1,TRBV7-2,once,CASSSPGLAAYNEQFF,TGTGCCAGCAGCTCTCCGGGACTAGCAGCCTACAATGAGCAGTTCTTC
12,TRBD1,TRBJ1-2,TRBV2,once,CASRETGKGYTF,TGTGCCAGCAGAGAGACAGGGAAAGGCTACACCTTC
15,.,TRBJ1-6,TRBV11-3,.,CASSLDSRGNSPLHF,TGTGCCAGCAGCTTAGATTCCAGGGGAAATTCACCCCTCCACTTT
14,.,TRBJ1-2,TRBV2,.,CASRTTLDSYGYTF,TGTGCCAGCAGAACTACTCTTGACAGCTATGGCTACACCTTC
14,TRBD1,TRBJ1-1,TRBV3-1/TRBV3-2,few,CASSRKTGYTEAFF,TGTGCCAGCAGCCGGAAGACAGGGTACACTGAAGCTTTCTTT
11,.,TRBJ2-2,TRBV3-1/TRBV3-2,.,CASSQARELFF,TGTGCCAGCAGCCAAGCGCGCGAGCTGTTTTTT
15,.,TRBJ2-6,TRBV29-1,.,CSVSGRASGANVLTF,TGCAGCGTGAGCGGTAGGGCCTCTGGGGCCAACGTCCTGACTTTC
13,.,TRBJ1-1,TRBV30,.,CAWRTAPNTEAFF,TGTGCCTGGAGGACAGCGCCGAACACTGAAGCTTTCTTT
14,.,TRBJ2-3,TRBV6-4,.,CASSFDTSTDTQYF,TGTGCCAGCAGTTTCGACACTAGCACAGATACGCAGTATTTT
16,TRBD1,TRBJ2-1,TRBV5-1,.,CASSLGTGAAYNEQFF,TGCGCCAGCAGCTTGGGGACAGGAGCGGCCTACAATGAGCAGTTCTTC